Each of the 8 T cell receptor beta chains below was sequenced from the same sample in a study of cytomegalovirus exposure and HLA in healthy donors. The repertoire was sequenced with immunoSEQ multiplex PCR; TCRdb's copy has only in-frame clones and lacks some. The data show 150,000 to 200,000 clones, roughly 89% seen once. Material: PBMCs. The receptors here all came from a man younger than 35 in good health and CMV-seropositive.

The J gene is TRBJ1-2, the V gene TRBV11-2; D is uncertain. V lost 6 bases to trimming and J lost 2 bases, with 7 bases between them. The germline CDR1 and CDR2 sequences are SGHAT and FQNNGV. This CDR3 comprises 12 residues. Written as DNA, the CDR3 is TGTGCCAGCAGTAACCGGAACTATGGCTACACCTTC. Translated: CASSNRNYGYTF.

The rearrangement links TRBV28 to TRBJ2-7; 12 nucleotides agree with TRBD2. Trimming cost V 2 bases and J 1 base; bases outside gene matches: 3. Germline values: CDR1 MDHEN, CDR2 SYDVKM. This CDR3 has 16 residues. The CDR3 here is CASSLGLAGLSYEQYF. In DNA, the CDR3 is TGTGCCAGCAGTTTAGGACTAGCGGGATTATCCTACGAGCAGTACTTC.

Written as DNA, the CDR3 is TGCGCCAGCAGCTCCGGGAGGGACCTCAATGAGCAGTTCTTC. It is translated as CASSSGRDLNEQFF. The chain recombines TRBV5-1 with TRBJ2-1, with 8 bases matching TRBD2. The CDR3 runs to 14 residues. V shed 3 bases and J 6 bases; nucleotides not matched to a gene: 5. CDR1 is SGHRS and CDR2 is YFSETQ in the germline V gene.

Points on this clone: The junction differs from germline at one of its ends, possibly a read error. The J gene is TRBJ2-1, the V gene TRBV9; 9 bases match TRBD2. Germline CDR1 reads SGDLS; CDR2 reads YYNGEE. The CDR3 consists of 15 residues. CDR3 residues: CASSVEGTSSNGQFF. CDR3 sequence (DNA): TGTGCCAGCAGCGTAGAGGGGACTAGCAGCAATGGGCAGTTCTTC.

The chain combines TRBV15 with TRBJ1-5; 8 bases fit TRBD1. Germline V gene data show CDR1 as LNHNV and CDR2 as YYDKDF (reference sequence). Trimming at V came to 5 bases and at J to 5 bases, leaving 8 bases not matched to a gene. The CDR3 consists of 15 residues. CDR3 in DNA: TGTGCCACCAGCTTGCGACAGGGGAACTATCAGCCCCAGCATTTT. It specifies CATSLRQGNYQPQHF.

This chain uses TRBV28 with TRBJ2-7, with 8 bases that match TRBD1. Germline assignment: CDR1 MDHEN and CDR2 SYDVKM. This CDR3 has 14 residues. Unmatched junction bases numbered 7, after V lost 3 bases and J lost 6 bases. CDR3: CASSFVDRASEQYF. The CDR3 nucleotides are TGTGCCAGCAGTTTTGTGGACAGGGCGTCCGAGCAGTACTTC.

The genes are TRBV7-8 and TRBJ2-7; a possible D gene is TRBD1 (5 bases). The CDR3 covers 14 residues. V lost 2 bases, J lost 2 bases, and 10 bases lay in between. Germline values: CDR1 SGHVS, CDR2 FQNEAQ. The CDR3 DNA is TGTGCCAGCAGCTTACACCAGGGAACCTACGAGCAGTACTTC. This sequence encodes CASSLHQGTYEQYF.

The genes are TRBV7-9 and TRBJ2-2, with D possibly being TRBD2 (5 bases). Germline CDR1 SEHNR, CDR2 FQNEAQ (reference sequence). This CDR3 is 13 amino acids long. V lost 8 bases and J 5 bases, leaving 12 bases between the germline ends. Here the CDR3 reads CASPEGATGELFF. Here the CDR3 DNA reads TGTGCCAGCCCCGAGGGAGCGACCGGGGAGCTGTTTTTT.